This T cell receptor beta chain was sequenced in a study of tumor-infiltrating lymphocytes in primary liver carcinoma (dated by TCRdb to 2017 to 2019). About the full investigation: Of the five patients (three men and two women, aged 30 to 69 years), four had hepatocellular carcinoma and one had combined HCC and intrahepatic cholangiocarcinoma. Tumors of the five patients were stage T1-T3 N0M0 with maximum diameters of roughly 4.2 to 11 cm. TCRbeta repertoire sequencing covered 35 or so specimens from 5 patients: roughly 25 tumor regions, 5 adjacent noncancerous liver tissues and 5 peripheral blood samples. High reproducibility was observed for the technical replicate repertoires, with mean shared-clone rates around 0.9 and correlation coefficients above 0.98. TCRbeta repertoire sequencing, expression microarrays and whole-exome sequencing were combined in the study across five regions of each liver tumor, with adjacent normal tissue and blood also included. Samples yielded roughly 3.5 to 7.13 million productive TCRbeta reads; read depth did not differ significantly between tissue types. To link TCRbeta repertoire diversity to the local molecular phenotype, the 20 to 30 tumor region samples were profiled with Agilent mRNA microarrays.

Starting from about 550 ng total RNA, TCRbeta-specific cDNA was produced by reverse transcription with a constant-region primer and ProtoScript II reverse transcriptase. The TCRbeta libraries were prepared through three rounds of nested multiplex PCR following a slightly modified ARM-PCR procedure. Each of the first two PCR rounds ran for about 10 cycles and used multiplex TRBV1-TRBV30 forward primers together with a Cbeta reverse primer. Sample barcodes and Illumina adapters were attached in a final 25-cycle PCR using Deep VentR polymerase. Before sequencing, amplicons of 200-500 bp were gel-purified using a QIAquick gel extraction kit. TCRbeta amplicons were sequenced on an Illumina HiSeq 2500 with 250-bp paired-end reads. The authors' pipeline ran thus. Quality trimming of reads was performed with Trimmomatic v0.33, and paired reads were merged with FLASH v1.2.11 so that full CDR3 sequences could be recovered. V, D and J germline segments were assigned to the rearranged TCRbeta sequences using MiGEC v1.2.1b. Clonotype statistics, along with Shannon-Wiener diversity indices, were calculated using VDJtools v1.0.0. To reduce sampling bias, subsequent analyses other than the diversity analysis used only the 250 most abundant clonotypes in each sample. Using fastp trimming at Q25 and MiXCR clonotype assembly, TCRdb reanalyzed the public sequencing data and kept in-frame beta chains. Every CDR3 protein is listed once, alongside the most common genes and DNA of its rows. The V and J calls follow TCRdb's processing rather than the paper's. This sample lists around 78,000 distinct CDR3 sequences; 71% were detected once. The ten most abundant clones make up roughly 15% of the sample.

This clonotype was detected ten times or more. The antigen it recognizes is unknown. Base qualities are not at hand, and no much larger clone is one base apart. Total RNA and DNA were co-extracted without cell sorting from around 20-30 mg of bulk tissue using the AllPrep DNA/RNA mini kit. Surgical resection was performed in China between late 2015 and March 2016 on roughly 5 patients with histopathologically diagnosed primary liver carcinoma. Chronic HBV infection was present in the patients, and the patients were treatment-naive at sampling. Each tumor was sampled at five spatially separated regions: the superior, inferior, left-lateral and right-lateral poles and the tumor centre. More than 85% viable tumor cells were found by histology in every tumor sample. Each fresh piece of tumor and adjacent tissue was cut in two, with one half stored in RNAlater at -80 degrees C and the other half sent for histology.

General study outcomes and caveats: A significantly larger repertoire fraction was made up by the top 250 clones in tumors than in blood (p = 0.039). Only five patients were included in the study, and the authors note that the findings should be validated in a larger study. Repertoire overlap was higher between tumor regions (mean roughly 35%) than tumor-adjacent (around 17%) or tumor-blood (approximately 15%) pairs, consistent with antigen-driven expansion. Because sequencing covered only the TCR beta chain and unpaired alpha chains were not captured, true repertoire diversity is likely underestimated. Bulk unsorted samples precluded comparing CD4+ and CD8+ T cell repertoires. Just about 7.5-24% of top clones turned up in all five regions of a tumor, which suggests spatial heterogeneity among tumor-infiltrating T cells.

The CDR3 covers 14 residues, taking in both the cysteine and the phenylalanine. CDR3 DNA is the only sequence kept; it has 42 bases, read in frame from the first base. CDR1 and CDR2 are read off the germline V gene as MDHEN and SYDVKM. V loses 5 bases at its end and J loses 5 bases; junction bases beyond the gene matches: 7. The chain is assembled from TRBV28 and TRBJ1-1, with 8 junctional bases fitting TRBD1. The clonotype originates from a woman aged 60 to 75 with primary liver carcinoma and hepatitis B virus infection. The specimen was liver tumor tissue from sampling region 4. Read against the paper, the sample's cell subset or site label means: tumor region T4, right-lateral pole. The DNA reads TGTGCCAGCAGTCCAGGGACAGGCAAAACTGAAGCTTTCTTT. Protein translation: CASSPGTGKTEAFF.